This TCR beta chain was identified in a study of cytomegalovirus exposure and HLA in healthy donors. General study findings and limits: Association of a missense DCLRE1C variant with TCR beta V- and J-gene trimming was reported in a later analysis. Analysis was performed later, and it showed HLA-associated TCR beta chains to be more clonally expanded than equally common others.

Worth noting for this clone: Its antigen remains unidentified.

The PCR employed 60 Vbeta primers together with 13 Jbeta primers. Sequenced by immunoSEQ multiplex PCR; TCRdb stores in-frame clones only, minus some. The data contain roughly 130,000 clones, roughly four fifths of them singletons. Everyone who donated was a healthy bone marrow donor. The CDR3 consists of 14 residues. Trimming removed 1 base from V and 0 bases from J, with 9 bases in between. Germline CDR1 and CDR2: GTSNPN and SVGIG (reference sequence). The sample taken for sequencing was PBMCs. The chain is built from TRBV30 and TRBJ1-2; TRBD1 is a possible D gene (5 bases). The receptor's source is a male donor in good health and CMV-seropositive. CDR3 sequence reads: CAWSGGGSNYGYTF. The CDR3 nucleotides read TGTGCCTGGAGTGGGGGGGGATCTAACTATGGCTACACCTTC.